Shown below are 19 T cell receptor beta chains from a single sample sequenced in a study of shared T cell receptors in the human thymus. The data were produced by immunoSEQ multiplex PCR, yet TCRdb's version contains in-frame clones alone and is incomplete. Of about 400,000 clones detected, approximately 95% appear once; the ten largest clones hold around 0.019%. Sample: thymocytes. The receptors originated from a human donor.

The chain recombines TRBV29-1 with TRBJ1-2; a weak D match, TRBD1 (6 bases). Per the germline V gene, CDR1 is SQVTM and CDR2 is ANQGSEA. This CDR3 has 15 residues. Deletions cut 6 bases from V and 5 bases from J, with 22 bases between. This chain's CDR3 is CSVPALGGQLYGYTF. The CDR3 DNA follows: TGCAGCGTCCCGGCCCTGGGGGGGCAGCTGTATGGCTACACCTTC. The whole variable domain, remainder taken from reference TRBV29-1 and TRBJ1-2, is SAVISQKPSRDICQRGTSLTIQCQVDSQVTMMFWYRQQPGQSLTLIATANQGSEATYESGFVIDKFPISRPNLTFSTLTVSNMSPEDSSIYLCSVPALGGQLYGYTFGSGTRLTVV.

The gene calls are TRBV14 and TRBJ2-7; D is possibly TRBD2 (5 bases). This CDR3 comprises 15 residues. The germline V gene has CDR1 SGHDN and CDR2 FVKESK. Deletions cut 1 base from V and 2 bases from J, with 12 bases between. DNA of the CDR3: TGTGCCAGCAGCCAAGTTTCGGGGAGACCCTACGAGCAGTACTTC. Its translation is CASSQVSGRPYEQYF.

On this clone: The same CDR3 is also encoded by other DNA sequences in this sample. The V call is TRBV18, the J call TRBJ1-1; D uncertain. The CDR3 is made up of 12 amino acids. Trimming left V 6 bases short and J 0 bases short, with 5 bases between. Germline V gene lookup returns CDR1 KGHSH and CDR2 LQKENI. The CDR3 nucleotides are TGTGCCAGCTCCCCCCTGAACACTGAAGCTTTCTTT. It codes for CASSPLNTEAFF.

A remark on this clone: Other DNA sequences in this specimen translate into the identical CDR3. This chain links TRBV28 with TRBJ1-1, with a tentative D call TRBD1 (6 bases). Germline CDR1 MDHEN, CDR2 SYDVKM. The CDR3 totals 14 residues. V lost 2 bases and J lost 5, with 12 bases in between. The CDR3: CASSLRGRGTEAFF. The CDR3 DNA reads TGTGCCAGCAGTTTACGGGGGCGCGGGACTGAAGCTTTCTTT.

The sample holds one count of this clone. V usage is TRBV28 and J usage is TRBJ1-1; 7 bases map to TRBD1. J gave up 1 base and V 5 bases, and 10 bases lay outside the gene matches. Germline assignment: CDR1 MDHEN and CDR2 SYDVKM. The CDR3 runs to 16 residues. The CDR3: CASSQTGAKRNTEAFF. DNA for the CDR3: TGTGCCAGCAGTCAAACAGGGGCCAAACGGAACACTGAAGCTTTCTTT.

This rearrangement joins TRBV27 to TRBJ1-1; perhaps TRBD1 as D (5 bases). The V gene lost 2 bases and the J gene lost 2 bases, with 15 bases spanning the gap. Germline lookup yields CDR1 MNHEY and CDR2 SMNVEV (reference sequence). CDR3 length: 16 amino acids. CDR3 protein: CASSLKQGVVNTEAFF. The CDR3 region has the DNA TGTGCCAGCAGTTTAAAGCAGGGAGTAGTAAACACTGAAGCTTTCTTT.

V gene TRBV4-1 combines with J gene TRBJ2-7; TRBD1 aligns across 9 bases. Per the germline V gene, CDR1 is MGHRA and CDR2 is YSYEKL. The CDR3 is made up of 16 amino acids. Trimming removed 3 bases from V and 5 bases from J; junction bases left unmatched: 11. The DNA of the CDR3 is TGCGCCAGCAGCCACGACACCGGGACAGGGAGCGACGAGCAGTACTTC. It yields the protein CASSHDTGTGSDEQYF.

V gene TRBV28 combines with J gene TRBJ2-5, with 9 bases identical to TRBD2. CDR1 and CDR2 (germline): MDHEN, SYDVKM. The CDR3 length is 15 residues. Losses at the gene ends were 2 bases for V and 7 bases for J; bases not matched to a gene: 8. CDR3: CASSLEVAGVVTQYF. The CDR3 DNA sequence: TGTGCCAGCAGTTTAGAGGTAGCGGGAGTGGTGACCCAGTACTTC.

This sequence joins TRBV5-1 and TRBJ2-2; 7 bases are shared with TRBD2. Germline lookup yields CDR1 SGHRS and CDR2 YFSETQ. The trim removed 2 bases at V and 0 bases at J, leaving 10 bases unmatched. CDR3 length equals 18 residues. DNA of the CDR3: TGCGCCAGCAGCTTTTTAGCATCCCTAGCGGCGAACACCGGGGAGCTGTTTTTT. Its translation: CASSFLASLAANTGELFF. The complete variable domain, with remaining parts taken from reference TRBV5-1 and TRBJ2-2, reads KAGVTQTPRYLIKTRGQQVTLSCSPISGHRSVSWYQQTPGQGLQFLFEYFSETQRNKGNFPGRFSGRQFSNSRSEMNVSTLELGDSALYLCASSFLASLAANTGELFFGEGSRLTVL.

The chain employs TRBV7-9 and TRBJ1-4; 8 bases map to TRBD1. The CDR3 is made up of 16 amino acids. The V and J ends lost 4 bases and 10 bases, in that order; junction bases with no gene match: 14. The germline CDR1 and CDR2 sequences are SEHNR and FQNEAQ (reference sequence). The CDR3 reads CASSSPGGQGLGKLFF. DNA of the CDR3: TGTGCCAGCAGCTCCCCCGGTGGACAGGGTTTAGGAAAACTGTTTTTT. The full variable domain, its missing parts supplied by reference TRBV7-9 and TRBJ1-4, is DTGVSQNPRHKITKRGQNVTFRCDPISEHNRLYWYRQTLGQGPEFLTYFQNEAQLEKSRLLSDRFSAERPKGSFSTLEIQRTEQGDSAMYLCASSSPGGQGLGKLFFGSGTQLSVL.

This clone came up once. The CDR3 spells CASSHQTGITTNEKLFF. The CDR3 DNA is TGTGCCAGCAGTCATCAGACAGGGATTACAACTAATGAAAAACTGTTTTTT. The rearrangement uses TRBV11-2 and TRBJ1-4; 7 bases are a match to TRBD1. The CDR3 is 17 residues long. Germline-derived CDR1 and CDR2 are SGHAT and FQNNGV. After removal of 6 bases from V and 0 bases from J, the junction contained 10 bases not matched to a gene.

V usage is TRBV5-4 and J usage is TRBJ2-5; 8 bases line up with TRBD1. The V gene's germline CDR1 is SGHNT and CDR2 YYREEE (reference sequence). CDR3 length equals 14 residues. V dropped 4 bases and J dropped 4; count of bases not matched to a gene: 6. The CDR3 DNA sequence: TGTGCCAGCAGCCACGACAGGGGCAGAGAGACCCAGTACTTC. Translation: CASSHDRGRETQYF.

This clone was seen once. The chain is built from TRBV4-1 and TRBJ2-5, with no clear D. Germline lookup yields CDR1 MGHRA and CDR2 YSYEKL. The V gene lost 4 bases and the J gene lost 5 bases, with 14 bases spanning the gap. The length of the CDR3 is 14 residues. DNA of the CDR3: TGCGCCAGCAGCCCCATTAAGGCTTTGGAGACCCAGTACTTC. The encoded protein is CASSPIKALETQYF.

J is TRBJ2-3 and V is TRBV5-1; D might be TRBD1 or TRBD2, each matching 5 bases. The CDR3 is made up of 15 amino acids. Germline CDR1 and CDR2: SGHRS and YFSETQ. V was cut by 5 bases and J by 2 bases, with 15 bases left in between. The CDR3: CASSRGSPNTDTQYF. CDR3 DNA sequence: TGCGCCAGCAGTCGGGGCAGCCCGAACACAGATACGCAGTATTTT.

The V and J genes are TRBV14 and TRBJ2-1; TRBD2 matches 8 bases. Germline-derived CDR1 and CDR2 are SGHDN and FVKESK. The CDR3 has 19 residues. Losses at the gene ends were 1 base for V and 2 bases for J; bases not matched to a gene: 13. The CDR3 is CASSQGLGLADGPYNEQFF. CDR3 sequence (DNA): TGTGCCAGCAGCCAAGGCTTAGGACTAGCAGACGGCCCCTACAATGAGCAGTTCTTC.

This clone was recorded only once. The rearrangement uses TRBV6-5 and TRBJ2-5; weak D call: TRBD1 (7 bases). The V end was cut by 5 bases, the J end by 4 bases, with 11 bases between. The CDR3 length is 13 residues. The V gene's germline CDR1 is MNHEY and CDR2 SVGAGI. CDR3 residues: CASSPGGRETQYF. Here the CDR3 DNA reads TGTGCCAGCAGTCCAGGGGGGAGAGAGACCCAGTACTTC.

V gene TRBV10-3 combines with J gene TRBJ1-2; possible D gene TRBD1, 5 bases. Trimming cost V 6 bases and J 3 bases, with 11 bases left between them. Germline V CDR1 and CDR2: ENHRY, SYGVKD. The CDR3 totals 13 residues. The CDR3 nucleotides read TGTGCCATCAGAGAACAAGGGGACTATGGCTACACCTTC. Its protein is CAIREQGDYGYTF.

V gene TRBV2 combines with J gene TRBJ2-1; unclear D gene. The CDR3 has 13 residues. V shed 2 bases and J shed 4 bases, with 6 bases lying between them. Germline V lookup: CDR1 SNHLY, CDR2 FYNNEI. CDR3 region: CASSESVYNEQFF. CDR3 coding DNA: TGTGCCAGCAGTGAATCGGTATACAATGAGCAGTTCTTC. The variable domain in full, with the rest retrieved from reference TRBV2 and TRBJ2-1, is EPEVTQTPSHQVTQMGQEVILRCVPISNHLYFYWYRQILGQKVEFLVSFYNNEISEKSEIFDDQFSVERPDGSNFTLKIRSTKLEDSAMYFCASSESVYNEQFFGPGTRLTVL.

The chain is built from TRBV28 and TRBJ1-4; D unresolved. V was clipped by 2 bases and J by 8 bases, with 15 bases between them. Germline V CDR1 and CDR2: MDHEN, SYDVKM. There are 15 residues in the CDR3. CDR3 DNA sequence: TGTGCCAGCAGTTTACCCCAGAAGGATGGGGAAAAACTGTTTTTT. Protein product: CASSLPQKDGEKLFF.